One and the same sample provided the 21 T cell receptor beta chains below, sequenced in a study of radiation and T cells in renal cell carcinoma. This table comes from immunoSEQ multiplex PCR, and its TCRdb copy is limited to in-frame clones, with some not included. Of just under 80,000 clones listed, 80% to 90% are singletons. Sample time point: blood 2 weeks post-SBRT. Described treatment: 15 Gy SBRT to primary tumor, nephrectomy 4 weeks later. The starting material was blood, obtained from a patient whose treatment included radiotherapy and nephrectomy. These receptors originate from a woman aged 50 to 65 with renal cell carcinoma.

This rearrangement joins TRBV7-2 to TRBJ2-7; 7 nucleotides align to TRBD1. J gave up 7 bases and V 7 bases, and 19 bases lay outside the gene matches. The germline CDR1 and CDR2 sequences are SGHTA and FQGNSA. CDR3 length: 16 amino acids. The CDR3 DNA follows: TGTGCCAGCACCTTGGACCTAGAGGGGGCTCGTTGGGAGCAGTACTTC. This encodes CASTLDLEGARWEQYF. Using reference TRBV7-2 and TRBJ2-7 for the parts outside the CDR3, the full variable domain is GAGVSQSPSNKVTEKGKDVELRCDPISGHTALYWYRQSLGQGLEFLIYFQGNSAPDKSGLPSDRFSAERTGGSVSTLTIQRTQQEDSAVYLCASTLDLEGARWEQYFGPGTRLTVT.

This chain links TRBV5-3 with TRBJ1-2; D may be TRBD1 (5 bases). TRBV5-3 is known as an ORF, though its function is uncertain. The CDR3 consists of 14 residues. V was clipped by 1 base and J by 2 bases, with 9 bases between them. This chain's CDR3 is CARSLRRENYGYTF. The CDR3 DNA reads as TGTGCCAGAAGCTTGCGCAGGGAGAACTATGGCTACACCTTC.

V gene TRBV19 combines with J gene TRBJ2-3; tentatively, D is TRBD1 (6 bases). From germline, CDR1 is LNHDA and CDR2 SQIVND (reference sequence). Trimming took off 6 bases at V and 1 base at J, with 8 bases between the two ends. This CDR3 region has 13 residues. DNA of the CDR3: TGTGCCAGTAGAAGGACAGGCACAGATACGCAGTATTTT. This translates into CASRRTGTDTQYF.

This chain connects TRBV5-6 to TRBJ2-2; tentative D call: TRBD2 (5 bases). The CDR3 totals 14 residues. Germline V CDR1 and CDR2: SGHDT, YYEEEE. The germline V and J ends were trimmed by 4 bases and 7 bases, with 14 bases remaining between them. The CDR3 is CASSPGWEYGELFF. The CDR3 DNA reads as TGTGCCAGCAGCCCGGGGTGGGAGTACGGGGAGCTGTTTTTT.

This sequence joins TRBV6-5 and TRBJ1-1, with 7 positions matching TRBD1. The CDR3 loop spans 15 amino acids. Germline V gives CDR1 MNHEY, CDR2 SVGAGI. V dropped 1 base and J dropped 2; count of bases not matched to a gene: 4. Written as DNA, the CDR3 is TGTGCCAGCAGTTACTTTTACAGGGGAAACACTGAAGCTTTCTTT. This gives the protein CASSYFYRGNTEAFF.

In nucleotides, the CDR3 is TGTGCCAGCAGTAGACTCGGGACAGGGGAGACAGATACGCAGTATTTT. Translating it yields CASSRLGTGETDTQYF. The chain combines TRBV28 with TRBJ2-3; 10 bases map to TRBD1. Germline trimming cut 5 bases from V and 3 bases from J; bases unmatched to any gene: 8. The CDR3 covers 16 residues. Germline values: CDR1 MDHEN, CDR2 SYDVKM.

V usage is TRBV2 and J usage is TRBJ2-7, with D hard to call. The CDR3 is made up of 14 amino acids. Trimming removed 2 bases at V and 9 bases at J, with 17 bases between. Germline V gene lookup returns CDR1 SNHLY and CDR2 FYNNEI. DNA for the CDR3: TGTGCCAGCAGTGAATGGCTGGTAGCCTCGCCGCAGTACTTC. It translates to CASSEWLVASPQYF.

V gene TRBV5-6 combines with J gene TRBJ2-2; TRBD2 aligns across 9 bases. This CDR3 region has 16 residues. Germline V gene data show CDR1 as SGHDT and CDR2 as YYEEEE. The trim removed 3 bases at V and 5 bases at J, leaving 8 bases unmatched. The CDR3: CASSSLGSGGTGELFF. CDR3 coding DNA: TGTGCCAGCAGCTCCTTAGGGAGCGGGGGGACCGGGGAGCTGTTTTTT.

The V gene is TRBV25-1, the J gene TRBJ2-5; D is unresolved. From germline, CDR1 is MGHDK and CDR2 SYGVNS. This CDR3 comprises 11 residues. Trimming shortened V by 8 bases and J by 2 bases, and 6 bases separated the two germline ends. This CDR3 is CASVRQETQYF. CDR3 bases: TGTGCCAGCGTTAGGCAAGAGACCCAGTACTTC.

The chain couples TRBV19 to TRBJ1-1; D uncertain. Per the germline V gene, CDR1 is LNHDA and CDR2 is SQIVND (reference sequence). The CDR3 sequence is 13 residues long. V lost 7 bases, J lost 4 bases, and 13 bases lay in between. For the CDR3, the DNA is TGTGCCAGTACCTCGGGAGTAAGCACTGAAGCTTTCTTT. This codes for CASTSGVSTEAFF.

This rearrangement joins TRBV4-1 to TRBJ2-3; possibly TRBD2 for D (6 bases). This CDR3 comprises 17 residues. Trimming removed 1 base at V and 1 base at J, with 15 bases between. Germline V gene sequence: CDR1 MGHRA, CDR2 YSYEKL. DNA of the CDR3: TGCGCCAGCAGCCAAGGGAACCGGGACTTACGCACAGATACGCAGTATTTT. This sequence encodes CASSQGNRDLRTDTQYF.

This clone was seen once. V gene TRBV19 combines with J gene TRBJ2-1, with D maybe TRBD2 (6 bases). This CDR3 is 14 amino acids long. V lost 1 base and J lost 5, with 9 bases in between. Germline lookup yields CDR1 LNHDA and CDR2 SQIVND (reference sequence). The CDR3 nucleotides are TGTGCCAGTAGTATAGTTAGGACTAACAATGAGCAGTTCTTC. Protein: CASSIVRTNNEQFF.

The V and J genes are TRBV11-2 and TRBJ1-5, with D possibly matching TRBD1 (6 bases). CDR3 length: 15 residues. In germline, CDR1 is SGHAT, CDR2 FQNNGV. V lost 5 bases to trimming and J lost 5 bases, with 16 bases between them. The CDR3 region has the DNA TGTGCCAGCAGCAGCGGGACACCGGACTATCAGCCCCAGCATTTT. This encodes CASSSGTPDYQPQHF.

The V call is TRBV9, the J call TRBJ2-3; 7 bases fit TRBD1. CDR3 length equals 16 residues. Germline V gene data show CDR1 as SGDLS and CDR2 as YYNGEE. V was pared by 4 bases and J by 3 bases, with 11 bases of the junction left unmatched. The CDR3 coding sequence is TGTGCCAGCAGCCCGAAGTCCACAGGGGTGACAGATACGCAGTATTTT. It is translated as CASSPKSTGVTDTQYF.

The genes are TRBV7-7 and TRBJ2-3; maybe TRBD2 (6 bases). The CDR3 covers 17 residues. With 3 bases removed from V and 1 base from J, the gap between germline ends came to 17 bases. Germline assignment: CDR1 SSHAT and CDR2 FNYEAQ (reference sequence). For the CDR3, the DNA is TGTGCCAGCAGCTTGGGAGGACTACGCAGTGGCACAGATACGCAGTATTTT. This sequence encodes CASSLGGLRSGTDTQYF.

The V call is TRBV19, the J call TRBJ1-5; 10 nucleotides align to TRBD1. This CDR3 has 15 residues. Germline V CDR1 and CDR2: LNHDA, SQIVND (reference sequence). Germline trimming cut 7 bases from V and 4 bases from J; bases unmatched to any gene: 7. CDR3 protein: CASTPRDRGNQPQHF. The CDR3 region has the DNA TGTGCCAGTACCCCTAGGGACAGGGGTAATCAGCCCCAGCATTTT.

This chain connects TRBV25-1 to TRBJ2-7; D gene unclear. With 10 bases removed from V and 1 base from J, the gap between germline ends came to 11 bases. CDR3 size: 12 residues. Germline CDR1 MGHDK, CDR2 SYGVNS. This CDR3 reads CATRTLSYEQYF. DNA for the CDR3: TGTGCCACCCGGACGCTTTCCTACGAGCAGTACTTC.

Concerning this clone: This CDR3 is also generated by other DNA sequences in the sample. The rearrangement links TRBV19 to TRBJ2-7; D might be TRBD1 (5 bases). The germline CDR1 and CDR2 sequences are LNHDA and SQIVND (reference sequence). The CDR3 length is 14 residues. V was clipped by 1 base and J by 3 bases, with 10 bases between them. CDR3 DNA sequence: TGTGCCAGTAGTATAGGACAGATCCACTACGAGCAGTACTTC. It encodes CASSIGQIHYEQYF. Drawing the rest from reference TRBV19 and TRBJ2-7, the complete variable domain is DGGITQSPKYLFRKEGQNVTLSCEQNLNHDAMYWYRQDPGQGLRLIYYSQIVNDFQKGDIAEGYSVSREKKESFPLTVTSAQKNPTAFYLCASSIGQIHYEQYFGPGTRLTVT.

This clone was counted between two and nine times. The chain carries TRBV7-2 and TRBJ2-7; 14 bases fit TRBD2. CDR3 length: 17 amino acids. The germline CDR1 and CDR2 sequences are SGHTA and FQGNSA. Trimming removed 1 base from V and 2 bases from J; junction bases left unmatched: 4. CDR3 nucleotide sequence: TGTGCCAGCAGCTTAGGTCGGACTAGCGGGGGGACCTACGAGCAGTACTTC. This translates into CASSLGRTSGGTYEQYF.

V and J are TRBV9 and TRBJ2-3; a possible D gene is TRBD1 (6 bases). The V end lost 3 bases, the J end lost 2 bases, and 10 bases lay between the germline ends. The CDR3 is 14 amino acids. The germline gives CDR1 SGDLS, CDR2 YYNGEE. The CDR3 DNA is TGTGCCAGCAGCGCGACAGGAGACACAGATACGCAGTATTTT. This gives the protein CASSATGDTDTQYF.

The chain joins TRBV28 to TRBJ1-5; the D is unclear. CDR1 is MDHEN and CDR2 is SYDVKM in the germline V gene. V was shortened by 1 base and J by 0 bases, with 13 bases between the two germline ends. The CDR3 runs to 17 residues. For the CDR3, the DNA is TGTGCCAGCAGTTTATCGAAGGGCAGGAATAGCAATCAGCCCCAGCATTTT. This gives the protein CASSLSKGRNSNQPQHF.